This T cell receptor (beta chain) was captured by sequencing in a study of cytomegalovirus exposure and HLA in healthy donors. Regarding this clone: What it recognizes is unknown.

Trimming took off 7 bases at V and 2 bases at J, with 11 bases between the two ends. Germline V lookup: CDR1 SEHNR, CDR2 FQNEAQ (reference sequence). This CDR3 is built from 13 residues. Study-level points and caveats: An Asian-associated ancestry cluster reportedly showed fewer N-insertions than the approximately 660-donor mean in a later analysis. Most observed TCR sequences were rare, whereas some public TCRs were detected in many donors. The presence/absence work took it that sequencing depth was about the same across donors. Trimming of TCR beta V- and J-genes showed a link, identified in a later analysis, to a missense DCLRE1C variant.

The PCR made use of 60 Vbeta and 13 Jbeta primers. Here immunoSEQ multiplex PCR was the method, and the copy in TCRdb shows in-frame clones only, minus some. This table has about 140,000 clones, roughly four fifths appearing once. This clonotype originated in a woman between 45 and 60 years old in good health and CMV-seropositive. The source material was PBMCs. J is TRBJ1-1 and V is TRBV7-9, with D hard to call. This chain's CDR3 is CASTKRENTEAFF. The CDR3 region has the DNA TGTGCCAGCACTAAGAGGGAAAACACTGAAGCTTTCTTT.